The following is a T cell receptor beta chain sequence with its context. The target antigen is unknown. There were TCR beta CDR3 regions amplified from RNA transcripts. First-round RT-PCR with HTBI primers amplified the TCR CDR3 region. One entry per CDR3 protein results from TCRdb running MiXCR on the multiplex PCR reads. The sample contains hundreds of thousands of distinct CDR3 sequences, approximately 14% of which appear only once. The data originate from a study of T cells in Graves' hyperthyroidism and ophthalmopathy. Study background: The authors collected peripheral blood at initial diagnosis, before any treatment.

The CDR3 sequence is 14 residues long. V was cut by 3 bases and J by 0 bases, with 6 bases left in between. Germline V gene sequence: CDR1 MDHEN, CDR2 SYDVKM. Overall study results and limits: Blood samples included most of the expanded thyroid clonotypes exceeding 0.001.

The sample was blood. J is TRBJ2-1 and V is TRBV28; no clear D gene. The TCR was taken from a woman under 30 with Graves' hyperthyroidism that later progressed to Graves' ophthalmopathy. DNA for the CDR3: TGTGCCAGCAGTTTTAGCAGCTCCTACAATGAGCAGTTCTTC. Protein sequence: CASSFSSSYNEQFF.